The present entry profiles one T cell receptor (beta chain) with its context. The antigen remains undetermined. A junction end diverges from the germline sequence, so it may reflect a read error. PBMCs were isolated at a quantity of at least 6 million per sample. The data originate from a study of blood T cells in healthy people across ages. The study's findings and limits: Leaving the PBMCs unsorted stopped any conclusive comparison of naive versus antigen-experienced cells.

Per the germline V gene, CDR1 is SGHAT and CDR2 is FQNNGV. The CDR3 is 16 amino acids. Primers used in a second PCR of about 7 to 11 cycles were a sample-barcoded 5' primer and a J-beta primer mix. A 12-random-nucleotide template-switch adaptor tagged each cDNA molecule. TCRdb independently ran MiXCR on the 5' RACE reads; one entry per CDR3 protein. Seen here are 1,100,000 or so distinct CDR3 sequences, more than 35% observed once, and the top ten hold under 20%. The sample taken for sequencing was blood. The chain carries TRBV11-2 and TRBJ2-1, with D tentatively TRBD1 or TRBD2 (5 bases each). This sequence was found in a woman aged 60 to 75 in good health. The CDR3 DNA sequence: TGTGCCAGCAGCTTAATGGAAGGGACGAACTACAAGGAGCAGTTCTTC. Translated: CASSLMEGTNYKEQFF.